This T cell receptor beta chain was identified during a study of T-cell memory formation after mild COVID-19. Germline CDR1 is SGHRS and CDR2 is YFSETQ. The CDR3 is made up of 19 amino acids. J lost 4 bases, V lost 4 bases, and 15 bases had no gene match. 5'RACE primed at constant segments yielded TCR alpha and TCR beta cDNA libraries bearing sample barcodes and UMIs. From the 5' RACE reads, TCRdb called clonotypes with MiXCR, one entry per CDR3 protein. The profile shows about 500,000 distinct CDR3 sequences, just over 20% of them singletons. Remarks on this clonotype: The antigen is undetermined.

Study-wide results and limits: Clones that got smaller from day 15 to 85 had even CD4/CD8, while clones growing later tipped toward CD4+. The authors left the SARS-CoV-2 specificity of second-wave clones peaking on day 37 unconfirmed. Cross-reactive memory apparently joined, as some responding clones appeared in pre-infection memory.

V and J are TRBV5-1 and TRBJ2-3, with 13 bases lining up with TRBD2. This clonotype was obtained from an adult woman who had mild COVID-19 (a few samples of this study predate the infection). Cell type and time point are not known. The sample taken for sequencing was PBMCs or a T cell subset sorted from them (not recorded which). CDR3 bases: TGCGCCAGCAGCCCGGCGACTAGCGGGGGGACCTTTGTCGCAGATACGCAGTATTTT. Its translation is CASSPATSGGTFVADTQYF.